This T cell receptor beta chain was retrieved from a study of CD4 T cells in relation to SARS-CoV-2 and coronaviruses (dated by TCRdb to about 2021). In the study overall: The ViraFEST assay cultured PBMCs with antigen for under 11 days, then sequenced TCR beta CDR3s to find antigen-specific clonal expansions. The negative reference condition was either a culture with an HIV-1 Nef peptide pool or a culture with no peptide. HLA restriction was mapped for shared crossreactive spike epitopes using patient-derived lymphoblastoid cell lines. At the level of individual TCR clonotypes, the study evaluated whether memory CD4+ T cells crossreact between the spike proteins of SARS-CoV-2 and those of common cold coronaviruses. Samples from three pre-COVID donors and the naive versus memory experiments were sequenced with the Adaptive Biotechnologies TCR-sequencing kit; other data were Illumina-based. For other donors in the study, expansion assays were sequenced with a different, Illumina-based TCR-beta assay. General conclusions and limits of the study: Crossreactivity analysis centred on spike protein, so crossreactivity against other viral proteins was not assessed. Small numbers of patients and of tested TCRs limited the study. In about two thirds of donors, memory CD4+ clonotypes turned up that crossrecognized SARS-CoV-2 and at least one common cold coronavirus spike. Significantly weaker SARS-CoV-2-driven expansion was shown by crossreactive clones than by monoreactive clones, consistent with antigenic imprinting. No donor contributed both pre-pandemic and post-infection samples, which limited tracing the source of pre-existing responses.

Library preparation employed the immunoSEQ multiplex PCR assay. The authors' analysis ran thus. During preprocessing, nonproductive sequences were removed, as were CDR3s that did not start with C, did not end with F or W, or were shorter than 7 amino acids. The MANAFEST web app was used to call antigen-specific clonotypes on the basis of expansion compared with the reference and with other culture wells. A clone was considered positive if the clone showed significant expansion compared with the reference culture in 2 of 3 replicate wells at an FDR below 0.05. A further requirement for positive clones was significant expansion compared with all other tandem wells, along with an odds ratio above 5. CDR3 homology was quantified as pairwise Levenshtein distance, calculated with the stringdist R package after three terminal residues were trimmed from each end. TCRdb carries this immuneACCESS record with in-frame sequences only. Its versions omit some clonotypes, under half of them owing to an unresolved V gene in the studies checked, with the rest unexplained. That table gives V, J and clone size, and the DNA gave D and trimming. Counted in this sample were 32,000 or so clones; approximately 80% of them appeared once. The ten largest clones take up about 15% of the sample.

Notes on this clone: It has no known antigen specificity. No quality values exist for individual bases; no much larger clone is one base distant.

CD4+ T cells from unexposed donors were collected before the COVID-19 pandemic (2011-2018). The EasySep CD4+ T cell isolation kit was used to isolate CD4+ T cells once the cultures had run for 10 to 11 days. Unexposed donor CD4+ T cells were tested for reactivity to SARS-CoV-2 S and N and four common cold coronavirus spike pools, as cell number allowed. PBMCs were cultured at a few million per well in IMDM supplemented with approximately 5% human AB serum and around 9.2 IU/ml IL-2. Half of the culture medium was replaced with fresh IL-2-containing medium on days 3 and 7. In general, triplicate replicate wells were used for every peptide culture condition. Leukapheresis product for the unexposed donors was bought commercially. Ficoll-Paque PLUS gradient centrifugation was used to isolate PBMCs from either whole blood or leukapheresis product. The PBMCs went either fresh into the expansion assay or into cryopreservation at -140 degrees C. The QIAamp Micro DNA Kit was used to extract genomic DNA from the CD4+ T cells.

Taken from cysteine to phenylalanine, the CDR3 has 14 residues. Only the CDR3 DNA stays, 42 bases, in frame from base 1. Trimming leaves V shorter by 11 bases and J shorter by 1 base, with the junction holding 6 bases beyond the gene matches. CDR1 and CDR2, looked up from the germline V gene (reference sequence), are LNHDA and SQIVND. The receptor was derived from a human donor in good health. Sequencing was performed on CD4+ T cells from PBMCs, cultured in vitro. The chain is assembled from TRBV19 and TRBJ1-5; TRBD1 aligns with 9 central bases. The CDR3 region reads CAGAGTGSNQPQHF. The DNA is as follows: TGTGCCGGTGCCGGGACAGGGAGCAATCAGCCCCAGCATTTT.